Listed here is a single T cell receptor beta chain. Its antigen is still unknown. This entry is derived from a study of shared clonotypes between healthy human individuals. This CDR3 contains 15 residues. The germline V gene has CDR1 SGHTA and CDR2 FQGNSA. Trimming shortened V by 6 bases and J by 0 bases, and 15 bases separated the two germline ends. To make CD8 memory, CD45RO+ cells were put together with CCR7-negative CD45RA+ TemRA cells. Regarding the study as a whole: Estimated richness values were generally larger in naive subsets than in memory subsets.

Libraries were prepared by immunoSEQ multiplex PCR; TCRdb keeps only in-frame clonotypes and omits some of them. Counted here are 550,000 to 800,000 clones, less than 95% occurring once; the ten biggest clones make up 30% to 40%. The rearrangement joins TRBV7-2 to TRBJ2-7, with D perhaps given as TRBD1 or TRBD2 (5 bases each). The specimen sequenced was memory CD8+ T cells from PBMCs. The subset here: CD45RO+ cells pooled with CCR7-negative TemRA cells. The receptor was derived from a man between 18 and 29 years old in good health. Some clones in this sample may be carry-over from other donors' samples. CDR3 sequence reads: CASSSRDVSSYEQYF. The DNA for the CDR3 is TGTGCCAGCAGTTCCCGGGACGTTAGCTCCTACGAGCAGTACTTC. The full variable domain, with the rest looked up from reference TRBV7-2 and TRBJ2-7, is GAGVSQSPSNKVTEKGKDVELRCDPISGHTALYWYRQSLGQGLEFLIYFQGNSAPDKSGLPSDRFSAERTGGSVSTLTIQRTQQEDSAVYLCASSSRDVSSYEQYFGPGTRLTVT.